The table lists the clone carrying this T cell receptor (beta chain) with a count of one. In the original workflow: Cell counts per sample came from amplifying reference gene primers. Sequencing used immunoSEQ multiplex PCR; TCRdb keeps in-frame clones, though not all of them. V and J calls and clone size come straight from that table; D and trimming were deduced from the DNA. The table records 300,000 to 350,000 clones, 75% to 95% of them present only once. The data are from a study of blood T cell repertoires in COVID-19. This CDR3 has 16 residues. V was trimmed by 4 bases and J by 0 bases, leaving 17 bases between them. Looked up from germline, CDR1 is SGHNT and CDR2 is YYREEE (reference sequence). Seattle enrolled patients during active infection and tracked them longitudinally.

Input material: peripheral blood. V is TRBV5-4 and J is TRBJ2-7; possible D gene TRBD2, 5 bases. This sequence was found in a woman between 25 and 40 years old with COVID-19, enrolled during active disease. CDR3 residues: CASSPSSQRSSYEQYF. The DNA of the CDR3 is TGTGCCAGCAGCCCCTCGTCCCAGCGGAGCTCCTACGAGCAGTACTTC.